These T cell receptor beta chains were read from a single sample in a study of cytomegalovirus exposure and HLA in healthy donors. Assay: immunoSEQ multiplex PCR; the TCRdb copy retains only in-frame clones and omits some. The profile covers 50,000 to 60,000 clones, with around 82% appearing a single time and roughly 1.4% taken by the ten largest. Sequenced sample: PBMCs. Receptor source: a female donor in good health and CMV-seronegative. Both conserved end residues are part of each CDR3. The D gene is left open where the match is weak. Expanded clones get a size class; other rows say once, few or many, or leave the size out.

j_call | d_call | v_call | clone_size | cdr3_length | cdr3_nt | cdr3_aa
TRBJ1-4 | TRBD1 | TRBV6-6 | few | 16 | TGTGCCAGCAGTTACCAGCAACAGGGGGCTGAGGAAAAACTGTTTTTT | CASSYQQQGAEEKLFF
TRBJ1-6 | TRBD1 | TRBV2 | - | 14 | TGTGCCAGCAGTGATACTCGACAGGGTTCACCCCTCCACTTT | CASSDTRQGSPLHF
TRBJ1-6 | TRBD1 | TRBV6-1 | - | 20 | TGTGCCAGCAGTGCACCAACTCTTCTGGGACAGTACGATTTTAATTCACCCCTCCACTTT | CASSAPTLLGQYDFNSPLHF
TRBJ2-5 | - | TRBV27 | - | 15 | TGTGCCAGCAGTGTCCCAGGGGGGATCGGGGAGACCCAGTACTTC | CASSVPGGIGETQYF
TRBJ2-1 | TRBD1 | TRBV4-3 | - | 14 | TGCGCCAGCAGCCCAGCAGGGGGCTACAATGAGCAGTTCTTC | CASSPAGGYNEQFF
TRBJ2-2 | TRBD2 | TRBV7-3 | - | 16 | TGTGCCAGCAGCTTAATTGCGGGGGGTGACACCGGGGAGCTGTTTTTT | CASSLIAGGDTGELFF
TRBJ2-1 | TRBD1 | TRBV7-3 | - | 15 | TGTGCCAGCAGCTTATATGGACAGGGATACAATGAGCAGTTCTTC | CASSLYGQGYNEQFF
TRBJ1-1 | - | TRBV19 | - | 15 | TGTGCCAGTAGTATAGGGGGAGGGACCCGGACTGAAGCTTTCTTT | CASSIGGGTRTEAFF
TRBJ2-5 | - | TRBV6-1 | - | 15 | TGTGCCAGCAGTGAATTGGGGGGGCGCGCAGAGACCCAGTACTTC | CASSELGGRAETQYF
TRBJ2-3 | TRBD2 | TRBV18 | - | 16 | TGTGCCAGCTCACCGAATAGCGGGGGGGCCGGAGATACGCAGTATTTT | CASSPNSGGAGDTQYF
TRBJ2-1 | - | TRBV7-7 | - | 14 | TGTGCTAGCAGCTTGGGGGGCTCCTACAATGAGCAGTTCTTC | CASSLGGSYNEQFF
TRBJ1-1 | - | TRBV6-1 | medium-sized | 12 | TGTGCCAGCAGTGAGTACCAGGGTGAAGCTTTCTTT | CASSEYQGEAFF
TRBJ1-1 | - | TRBV5-1 | - | 15 | TGCGCCAGCAGCTTGGCGGGGGGAATGAACACTGAAGCTTTCTTT | CASSLAGGMNTEAFF
TRBJ1-1 | - | TRBV27 | - | 17 | TGTGCCAGCAGTTACCGAACTACATCAGGGGTGAACACTGAAGCTTTCTTT | CASSYRTTSGVNTEAFF
TRBJ2-7 | TRBD1 | TRBV7-6 | - | 15 | TGTGCCAGCAGCGGGAACAGGGGGCGGGCGTACGAGCAGTACTTC | CASSGNRGRAYEQYF
TRBJ2-3 | TRBD2 | TRBV7-8 | - | 14 | TGTGCCAGCTCGACTAGCGGGGGCACAGATACGCAGTATTTT | CASSTSGGTDTQYF
TRBJ2-2 | - | TRBV18 | - | 13 | TGTGCCAGCTCCCCGACTAGCACCGGGGAGCTGTTTTTT | CASSPTSTGELFF
TRBJ1-1 | TRBD1 | TRBV7-2 | few | 15 | TGTGCCAGCAGCTTAGAGGACCAGGGGGCTTCTGAAGCTTTCTTT | CASSLEDQGASEAFF
TRBJ1-2 | - | TRBV6-5 | - | 15 | TGTGCCAGCAGTAACCCCCAGGAGGGTAACTATGGCTACACCTTC | CASSNPQEGNYGYTF
TRBJ2-3 | TRBD1 | TRBV6-4 | - | 14 | TGTGCCAGCAGCACCGGGACAGGGACAGATACGCAGTATTTT | CASSTGTGTDTQYF
TRBJ2-4 | - | TRBV27 | once | 13 | TGTGCCAGCAGTCCCCTGGACAGAAACATTCAGTACTTC | CASSPLDRNIQYF
TRBJ1-6 | - | TRBV6-6 | once | 16 | TGTGCCAGCAGAGACCACGGGAGCTCCTATAATTCACCCCTCCACTTT | CASRDHGSSYNSPLHF
TRBJ1-2 | TRBD1 | TRBV11-2 | - | 15 | TGTGCCAGCAGCCCCACCAGCGCCAGGGGGCGCGACTACACCTTC | CASSPTSARGRDYTF
TRBJ1-5 | - | TRBV11-2 | - | 13 | TGTGCCAGCAGCTTCCAGGGGAATCAGCCCCAGCATTTT | CASSFQGNQPQHF
TRBJ1-6 | TRBD1 | TRBV5-1 | - | 16 | TGCGCCAGCAGCCCTACAGGGGATAGACGAAGTTCACCCCTCCACTTT | CASSPTGDRRSSPLHF
TRBJ1-1 | - | TRBV15 | once | 15 | TGTGCCACCAGCAGAGATCGGACAGTAACCACTGAAGCTTTCTTT | CATSRDRTVTTEAFF
TRBJ2-1 | TRBD2 | TRBV5-5 | - | 18 | TGTGCCAGCAGCTTGGGGCCTAGCGGGGGTCAACCGTACAATGAGCAGTTCTTC | CASSLGPSGGQPYNEQFF
TRBJ1-4 | - | TRBV19 | - | 16 | TGTGCCAGTAGCAGGGCCCGAGGTGGGTCTAATGAAAAACTGTTTTTT | CASSRARGGSNEKLFF
TRBJ1-5 | - | TRBV5-1 | - | 14 | TGCGCCAGCAGCTTGCTTGGGGGGAATCAGCCCCAGCATTTT | CASSLLGGNQPQHF
TRBJ2-7 | - | TRBV5-1 | few | 13 | TGCGCCAGCAGCTTGTCTGCGGACTACGAGCAGTACTTC | CASSLSADYEQYF
TRBJ1-2 | TRBD1 | TRBV6-5 | - | 15 | TGTGCCAGCAGTTTCCCCGGACAGGGCTTTTATGGCTACACCTTC | CASSFPGQGFYGYTF
TRBJ1-1 | - | TRBV7-8 | - | 15 | TGTGCCAGCAGCTTAATGGCTGCAGGGAACACTGAAGCTTTCTTT | CASSLMAAGNTEAFF
TRBJ2-1 | - | TRBV7-2 | - | 12 | TGTGCCAGCAGCCCTAATACTTATGAGCAGTTCTTC | CASSPNTYEQFF
TRBJ2-2 | TRBD1 | TRBV9 | - | 14 | TGTGCCAGCAGCGTAGTAGGGGGCCTCGGGGAGCTGTTTTTT | CASSVVGGLGELFF
TRBJ1-5 | TRBD1 | TRBV7-2 | - | 13 | TGTGCCAGCAGCTCGACAGGGTTGCAGCCCCAGCATTTT | CASSSTGLQPQHF
TRBJ1-4 | - | TRBV18 | few | 14 | TGTGCCAGCTCAGCCGACTCGCGTCAGGAAAAACTGTTTTTT | CASSADSRQEKLFF
TRBJ2-3 | - | TRBV5-1 | - | 15 | TGCGCCAGCGGACGACTAATCGGCGGTACAGATACGCAGTATTTT | CASGRLIGGTDTQYF
TRBJ2-5 | - | TRBV2 | - | 14 | TGTGCCAGCAGTGTGGATGTGACTCAAGAGACCCAGTACTTC | CASSVDVTQETQYF
TRBJ1-6 | TRBD1 | TRBV11-2 | - | 20 | TGTGCCAGCAGCTTAGATACCGGGACAGGGTGGGATTCGGAGGGGTCACCCCTCCACTTT | CASSLDTGTGWDSEGSPLHF
TRBJ2-1 | TRBD2 | TRBV7-8 | - | 16 | TGTGCCAGCAGCTACCAGAGCGGGGGGGCAAGCGGTGAGCAGTTCTTC | CASSYQSGGASGEQFF
TRBJ2-5 | - | TRBV7-9 | - | 13 | TGTGCCAGCAGCTTAGTGGCCATAGAGACCCAGTACTTC | CASSLVAIETQYF
TRBJ2-7 | - | TRBV7-2 | once | 15 | TGTGCCAGCAGCTTGGGGGCAGTCGAAACCTACGAGCAGTACTTC | CASSLGAVETYEQYF
TRBJ1-2 | TRBD1 | TRBV9 | - | 13 | TGTGCCAGCAGCGAACGGACAGGGTGGGGCTACACCTTC | CASSERTGWGYTF